This T cell receptor (beta chain) originates from a study of beta chain features in type 1 diabetes. General observations from the study: PCR might preferentially amplify shorter templates, equally in patients and controls. Reduced insertions and increased deletions marked VDJ junctions in type 1 diabetes patients. When Type 1 diabetes patients were examined, their TCRB CDR3s proved moderately but significantly shorter in all four CD4+ subsets.

The CDR3 sequence is 15 residues long. The V gene end was trimmed by 0 bases and the J gene end by 4 bases; junction bases not matched to a gene: 5. The germline V gene has CDR1 SGDLS and CDR2 YYNGEE. Expressed TCRB transcripts were sequenced after all isolated RNA was converted to cDNA. Profiling relied on immunoSEQ multiplex PCR, and the TCRdb table lists in-frame clones only, not all of them. The sample has about 150,000 clones; around 10% are singletons. Notes on this clone: Its specificity is unknown.

The sample taken for sequencing was central memory CD4+ T cells from blood. This TCR was sampled from a man aged 18 to 29 in good health. The gene calls are TRBV9 and TRBJ2-5; 8 bases fit TRBD1. The CDR3 DNA sequence: TGTGCCAGCAGCGTAGCTCAGGGGGCAGGAGAGACCCAGTACTTC. This encodes CASSVAQGAGETQYF.